The subject of this entry is one T cell receptor beta chain. Trimming shortened V by 1 base and J by 8 bases, and 12 bases separated the two germline ends. The CDR3 is made up of 15 amino acids. Germline CDR1 is LGHNA and CDR2 is YSLEER. Alongside a J-beta primer mix, a sample-barcoded 5' primer served in a second PCR lasting about 7 to 12 cycles. TCRdb recomputed calls from the 5' RACE reads with MiXCR, one row per CDR3 protein. This sample has some 1.5 million distinct CDR3 sequences, with approximately 43% found just once. The sample is drawn from a study of blood T cells in healthy people across ages.

The origin of this receptor is a woman between 18 and 29 years old in good health. The sample comprised blood. The chain joins TRBV4-3 to TRBJ1-6; D is uncertain. For the CDR3, the DNA is TGCGCCAGCAGCCAAGGCCGGGAGATTGATTCACCCCTCCACTTT. It codes for CASSQGREIDSPLHF.